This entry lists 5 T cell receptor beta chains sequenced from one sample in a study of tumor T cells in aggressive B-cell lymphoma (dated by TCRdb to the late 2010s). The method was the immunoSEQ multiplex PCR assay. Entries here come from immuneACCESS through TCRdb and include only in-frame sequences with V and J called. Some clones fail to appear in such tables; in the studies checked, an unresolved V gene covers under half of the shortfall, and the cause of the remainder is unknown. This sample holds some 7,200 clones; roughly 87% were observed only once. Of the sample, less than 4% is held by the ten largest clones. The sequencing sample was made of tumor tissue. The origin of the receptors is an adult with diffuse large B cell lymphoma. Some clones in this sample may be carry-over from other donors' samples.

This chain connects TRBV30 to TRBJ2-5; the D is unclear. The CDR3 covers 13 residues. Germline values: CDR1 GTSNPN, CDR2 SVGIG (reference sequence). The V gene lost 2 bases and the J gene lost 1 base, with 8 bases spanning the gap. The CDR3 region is CAWSKQLQETQYF. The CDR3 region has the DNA TGTGCCTGGAGTAAACAGCTCCAAGAGACCCAGTACTTC. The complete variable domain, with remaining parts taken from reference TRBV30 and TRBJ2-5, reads SQTIHQWPATLVQPVGSPLSLECTVEGTSNPNLYWYRQAAGRGLQLLFYSVGIGQISSEVPQNLSASRPQDRQFILSSKKLLLSDSGFYLCAWSKQLQETQYFGPGTRLLVL.

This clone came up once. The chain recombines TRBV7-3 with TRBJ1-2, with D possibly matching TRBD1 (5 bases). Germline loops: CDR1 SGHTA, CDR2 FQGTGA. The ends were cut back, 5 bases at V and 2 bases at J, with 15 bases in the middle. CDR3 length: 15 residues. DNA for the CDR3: TGTGCCAGCAGCCAACAAGCCAGGGCAAACTATGGCTACACCTTC. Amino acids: CASSQQARANYGYTF. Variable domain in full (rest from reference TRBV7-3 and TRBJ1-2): GAGVSQTPSNKVTEKGKYVELRCDPISGHTALYWYRQSLGQGPEFLIYFQGTGAADDSGLPNDRFFAVRPEGSVSTLKIQRTERGDSAVYLCASSQQARANYGYTFGSGTRLTVV.

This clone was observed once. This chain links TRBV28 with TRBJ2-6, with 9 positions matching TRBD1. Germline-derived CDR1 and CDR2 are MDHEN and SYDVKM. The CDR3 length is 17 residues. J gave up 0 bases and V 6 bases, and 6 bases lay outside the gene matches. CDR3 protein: CASRYRGQSSGANVLTF. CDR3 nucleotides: TGTGCCAGCAGATACAGGGGGCAAAGCTCTGGGGCCAACGTCCTGACTTTC.

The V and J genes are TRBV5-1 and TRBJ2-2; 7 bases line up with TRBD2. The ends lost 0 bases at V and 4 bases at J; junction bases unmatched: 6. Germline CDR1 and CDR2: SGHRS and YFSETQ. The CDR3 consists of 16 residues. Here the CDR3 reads CASSLAGGSGTGELFF. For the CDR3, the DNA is TGCGCCAGCAGCTTGGCCGGCGGGAGCGGCACCGGGGAGCTGTTTTTT.

The CDR3 protein is CASSPSFQHTEAFF. DNA of the CDR3: TGTGCCAGCAGCCCGAGTTTCCAACACACTGAAGCTTTCTTT. The gene calls are TRBV9 and TRBJ1-1; D not certain. Trimming removed 4 bases from V and 3 bases from J, with 13 bases in between. CDR1 and CDR2 (germline): SGDLS, YYNGEE. The CDR3 length is 14 residues. The whole variable domain, filled in from reference TRBV9 and TRBJ1-1, reads DSGVTQTPKHLITATGQRVTLRCSPRSGDLSVYWYQQSLDQGLQFLIQYYNGEERAKGNILERFSAQQFPDLHSELNLSSLELGDSALYFCASSPSFQHTEAFFGQGTRLTVV.